This paragraph reports one T cell receptor beta chain. Its specificity is not known. The sample comes from a study of cytomegalovirus exposure and HLA in healthy donors. Study-wide results and caveats: An assumption of roughly uniform sequencing depth across donors underlay the presence/absence analyses. The Asian-associated ancestry cluster reportedly had fewer N-insertions than the approximately 690-donor mean in a later analysis. Reported results showed that the classifier diagnosed cytomegalovirus status with high specificity and sensitivity.

60 Vbeta and 13 Jbeta primers were used in PCR. Authors' methods: An analysis performed later counted 72 million or so unique TCR beta chains (roughly 11 million of them shared). Assay: immunoSEQ multiplex PCR; the TCRdb copy retains only in-frame clones and omits some. V and J calls and clone size follow that table, whereas D and trimming were derived from the DNA. Of 130,000 to 150,000 clones in the sample, around three quarters were seen once. Germline lookup yields CDR1 GTSNPN and CDR2 SVGIG (reference sequence). This CDR3 comprises 14 residues. Trimming removed 3 bases from V and 6 bases from J; junction bases left unmatched: 11.

The J gene is TRBJ2-7, the V gene TRBV30, with 7 bases identical to TRBD2. The specimen was PBMCs. This clonotype was obtained from a man aged 35 to 55 in good health and CMV-seropositive. The CDR3: CAWSEPGLPPEQYF. CDR3 DNA: TGTGCCTGGAGCGAACCGGGACTACCCCCCGAGCAGTACTTC.